The TCR beta chain described here comes from a study of CD8 T cells in ankylosing spondylitis. A note on this clonotype: Its antigen is not known.

TCRdb re-called the 5' RACE reads through MiXCR, storing one row per CDR3 protein. The table records approximately 520,000 distinct CDR3 sequences, 5.3% of them present only once. Trimming took 4 bases from V and 4 from J, leaving 19 bases between them. In germline, CDR1 is SGHTA, CDR2 FQGTGA. The CDR3 covers 16 residues. Study results and caveats: Apparently characteristic of ankylosing spondylitis blood was a TCR beta motif (eight highly homologous variants). Matched ankylosing spondylitis synovial fluid reportedly showed significant enrichment of disease-linked clones.

This receptor was taken from a male donor with ankylosing spondylitis. The J gene is TRBJ1-1, the V gene TRBV7-3; possible D gene TRBD1, 5 bases. Sequencing was performed on blood, either unsorted or a sorted T cell fraction (not recorded which). The CDR3 sequence is CASSSSAARRGTEAFF. In nucleotides, the CDR3 is TGTGCCAGCAGCTCCTCAGCGGCCCGGAGGGGCACTGAAGCTTTCTTT.